The next 25 T cell receptor beta chains were all read from a single sample in a study of response to subunit inactivated influenza vaccine (dated by TCRdb to 2017 to 2018). The library relied on RT-PCR. Sequenced on an Illumina HiSeq 2500. TCRdb ran its own pipeline on the public reads, namely fastp trimming at Q25 and MiXCR clone calling, and kept in-frame beta chains. Each entry merges the rows of one CDR3 protein and shows their most common DNA and genes. This sample has some 500,000 distinct CDR3 sequences in its table, and roughly 25% of those were observed once. Less than 2.5% of the sample is held by the ten biggest clonotypes. Here the sequenced sample was CD4+ T cells sorted from PBMCs, taken 4 to 6 days after vaccination. Receptor source: a man aged 50 or older who received an inactivated influenza vaccine. Donor details come from another sample of the same person, matched by shared clones.

This clonotype was observed a handful of times. The chain combines TRBV12-3 or TRBV12-4 with TRBJ2-5; 7 bases match TRBD2. The length of the CDR3 is 12 residues. Trimming removed 6 bases from V and 7 bases from J; junction bases left unmatched: 5. As DNA, the CDR3 is TGTGCCAGCAGCTCGGGGAGGGGGACCCAGTACTTC. The encoded protein is CASSSGRGTQYF.

This clonotype was found many times. The chain is built from TRBV11-2 and TRBJ2-6; D is undetermined. The CDR3 contains 15 residues. The V gene's germline CDR1 is SGHAT and CDR2 FQNNGV. With 6 bases removed from V and 0 bases from J, the gap between germline ends came to 9 bases. DNA for the CDR3: TGTGCCAGCAGGGGTGTGGACTCTGGGGCCAACGTCCTGACTTTC. Its translation: CASRGVDSGANVLTF.

This clonotype was observed a few times. The chain uses TRBV12-3 or TRBV12-4 and TRBJ1-2; D is possibly TRBD1 (5 bases). The CDR3 spans 13 residues. V was cut by 4 bases and J by 8 bases, with 14 bases left in between. CDR3 in DNA: TGTGCCAGCAGTTCAGGGCGAGGGAAAGGCTACACCTTC. It yields the protein CASSSGRGKGYTF.

The V gene is TRBV18, the J gene TRBJ2-7, with D unresolved. This CDR3 comprises 15 residues. The V end was cut by 0 bases, the J end by 1 base, with 10 bases between. The germline CDR1 and CDR2 sequences are KGHSH and LQKENI. This CDR3 is CASSPPRRLSYEQYF. The DNA of the CDR3 is TGTGCCAGCTCACCACCGCGCAGACTTTCCTACGAGCAGTACTTC. Full variable domain (remainder filled in from reference TRBV18 and TRBJ2-7): NAGVMQNPRHLVRRRGQEARLRCSPMKGHSHVYWYRQLPEEGLKFMVYLQKENIIDESGMPKERFSAEFPKEGPSILRIQQVVRGDSAAYFCASSPPRRLSYEQYFGPGTRLTVT.

The sample holds a few counts of this clonotype. This rearrangement joins TRBV29-1 to TRBJ1-1; TRBD1 might be the D (5 bases). The CDR3 length is 13 residues. CDR1 is SQVTM and CDR2 is ANQGSEA in the germline V gene. V lost 6 bases to trimming and J lost 1 base, with 12 bases between them. In DNA form, the CDR3 reads TGCAGCGTCGGGGCCCTTCGGAACACTGAAGCTTTCTTT. Translating it yields CSVGALRNTEAFF.

V is TRBV10-3 and J is TRBJ1-1; D unclear. CDR3 length: 12 amino acids. Between the trimmed V and J ends, which lost 7 bases and 4 bases, there was a span of 10 bases. CDR1 and CDR2 from the germline V gene are ENHRY and SYGVKD. The CDR3 region is CAINEVGTEAFF. In nucleotides, the CDR3 is TGTGCCATCAACGAAGTGGGCACTGAAGCTTTCTTT.

This sequence joins TRBV9 and TRBJ2-5; 9 bases line up with TRBD2. V dropped 3 bases and J dropped 4; count of bases not matched to a gene: 10. The CDR3 loop spans 16 amino acids. The germline CDR1 and CDR2 sequences are SGDLS and YYNGEE. The DNA of the CDR3 is TGTGCCAGCAGCGGAGGCGGGGGGGGTAGGGGAGAGACCCAGTACTTC. Its protein product is CASSGGGGGRGETQYF.

The chain employs TRBV7-6 and TRBJ2-7; D may be TRBD2 (6 bases). V shed 4 bases and J shed 6 bases, with 19 bases lying between them. CDR1 is SGHVS, CDR2 FNYEAQ, per germline. The length of the CDR3 is 15 residues. The CDR3 bases are TGTGCCAGCAGCTCATTCCCGGAGGGCCGGGGCGAGCAGTACTTC. Its protein is CASSSFPEGRGEQYF.

This clonotype was seen only a few times. The CDR3 protein is CSVEKGAGNTIYF. DNA for the CDR3: TGCAGCGTTGAAAAGGGGGCTGGAAACACCATATATTTT. J is TRBJ1-3 and V is TRBV29-1, with D maybe TRBD1 (6 bases). CDR1 is SQVTM and CDR2 is ANQGSEA in the germline V gene. This CDR3 has 13 residues. The V end was cut by 2 bases, the J end by 2 bases, with 7 bases between. Together with reference TRBV29-1 and TRBJ1-3, the CDR3 gives the full variable domain: SAVISQKPSRDICQRGTSLTIQCQVDSQVTMMFWYRQQPGQSLTLIATANQGSEATYESGFVIDKFPISRPNLTFSTLTVSNMSPEDSSIYLCSVEKGAGNTIYFGEGSWLTVV.

This clonotype was detected a few times. The V gene is TRBV6-2 or TRBV6-3, the J gene TRBJ1-6; 8 bases agree with TRBD1. The V and J ends lost 4 bases and 7 bases, in that order; junction bases with no gene match: 3. The CDR3 contains 14 residues. Germline V gene sequence: CDR1 MNHEY, CDR2 SVGEGT. The CDR3 here is CASSWRQGNSPLHF. CDR3 nucleotide sequence: TGTGCCAGCAGTTGGAGACAGGGGAATTCACCCCTCCACTTT.

The chain couples TRBV7-6 to TRBJ2-2; no definite D call. The V end lost 5 bases, the J end lost 4 bases, and 8 bases lay between the germline ends. The CDR3 extends over 13 amino acids. CDR1 is SGHVS and CDR2 is FNYEAQ in the germline V gene. CDR3 region: CASSAIVTGELFF. CDR3 sequence (DNA): TGTGCCAGCAGCGCCATAGTCACCGGGGAGCTGTTTTTT.

The chain joins TRBV6-1 to TRBJ2-5; tentatively, D is TRBD2 (5 bases). Germline assignment: CDR1 MNHNS and CDR2 SASEGT. V was shortened by 6 bases and J by 2 bases, with 10 bases between the two germline ends. The CDR3 has 13 amino acids. CDR3 nucleotide sequence: TGTGCCAGCAGCCGGGAATCTCAAGAGACCCAGTACTTC. Amino acid sequence: CASSRESQETQYF.

This clonotype was found a few times. The CDR3 DNA reads as TGTGCCAGCAGTTTTTTCCTAAACAGGCGCGGTGGCAATCAGCCCCAGCATTTT. Protein sequence: CASSFFLNRRGGNQPQHF. J is TRBJ1-5 and V is TRBV28; perhaps TRBD1 as D (5 bases). CDR1 MDHEN and CDR2 SYDVKM come from the germline V gene. Trimming left V 3 bases short and J 2 bases short, with 20 bases between. The CDR3 has 18 amino acids.

This clonotype has more than one count but fewer than ten. The V and J genes are TRBV6-5 and TRBJ1-6; no clear D. Trimming shortened V by 5 bases and J by 9 bases, and 17 bases separated the two germline ends. This CDR3 is built from 15 residues. Germline CDR1 MNHEY, CDR2 SVGAGI. Here the CDR3 reads CASSTSEGGSSPLHF. CDR3 DNA: TGTGCCAGCAGTACCTCGGAGGGCGGGAGTTCACCCCTCCACTTT.

This clonotype was detected a few times. CDR3: CASSYGTGSSGNTIYF. CDR3 DNA sequence: TGTGCCAGCAGTTACGGGACAGGGAGCTCTGGAAACACCATATATTTT. The rearrangement joins TRBV6-5 to TRBJ1-3; 9 nucleotides line up with TRBD1. The CDR3 consists of 16 residues. Trimming took 2 bases from V and 0 from J; bases not matched to a gene: 2. CDR1 and CDR2 from the germline V gene are MNHEY and SVGAGI.

The chain employs TRBV5-5 and TRBJ2-5, with TRBD2 identical over 7 bases. This CDR3 has 13 residues. The germline V gene encodes CDR1 SGHKS and CDR2 YYEKEE (reference sequence). With V trimmed by 4 bases and J by 3 bases, 3 bases remained unmatched. The CDR3, as DNA: TGTGCCAGCAGCAAGGGGACTAAAGAGACCCAGTACTTC. Its translation is CASSKGTKETQYF.

This clonotype was observed many times. This sequence joins TRBV6-5 and TRBJ2-7, with D unresolved. With 2 bases removed from V and 0 bases from J, the gap between germline ends came to 14 bases. Germline values: CDR1 MNHEY, CDR2 SVGAGI. The CDR3 extends over 16 amino acids. The CDR3 nucleotides read TGTGCCAGCAGTTACGGGTCTGGTACCAGCTCCTACGAGCAGTACTTC. The encoded protein is CASSYGSGTSSYEQYF.

The rearrangement uses TRBV12-3 or TRBV12-4 and TRBJ2-1, with D maybe TRBD1 (6 bases). Deletions cut 3 bases from V and 7 bases from J, with 10 bases between. The CDR3 sequence is 13 residues long. This chain's CDR3 is CASSFFQGNEQFF. CDR3 bases: TGTGCCAGCAGTTTTTTTCAGGGGAATGAGCAGTTCTTC.

This clonotype was seen only a few times. The V call is TRBV7-9, the J call TRBJ1-5; D unclear. The germline gives CDR1 SEHNR, CDR2 FQNEAQ (reference sequence). Trimming removed 2 bases from V and 3 bases from J, with 11 bases in between. The CDR3 extends over 15 amino acids. The CDR3 protein is CASSLLGGNNQPQHF. CDR3 DNA sequence: TGTGCCAGCAGCTTACTCGGAGGGAACAATCAGCCCCAGCATTTT.

This clonotype has only a few counts. The V and J genes are TRBV28 and TRBJ2-2; tentative D call: TRBD1 (6 bases). The V end was cut by 0 bases, the J end by 0 bases, with 20 bases between. The CDR3 sequence is 20 residues long. Germline-derived CDR1 and CDR2 are MDHEN and SYDVKM. The CDR3 loop is CASSLWARGLLNSNTGELFF. The CDR3 region has the DNA TGTGCCAGCAGTTTATGGGCCAGGGGCCTTCTAAATTCGAACACCGGGGAGCTGTTTTTT.

This chain links TRBV20-1 with TRBJ2-1; 8 bases fit TRBD2. The germline V gene has CDR1 DFQATT and CDR2 SNEGSKA (reference sequence). The CDR3 is 14 residues long. V gave up 3 bases and J gave up 4 bases; unmatched junction bases: 5. This chain's CDR3 is CSASRTSFYNEQFF. Written as DNA, the CDR3 is TGCAGTGCTAGTAGGACTAGCTTTTACAATGAGCAGTTCTTC.

This clonotype has just a few counts. The chain couples TRBV4-2 to TRBJ2-7, with TRBD2 identical over 7 bases. This CDR3 region has 14 residues. Looked up from germline, CDR1 is LGHNA and CDR2 is YNFKEQ. J lost 3 bases, V lost 0 bases, and 2 bases had no gene match. The CDR3 nucleotides are TGTGCCAGCAGCCAAGATTGGGGGGGCTACGAGCAGTACTTC. It encodes CASSQDWGGYEQYF.

This sequence joins TRBV7-9 and TRBJ2-1, with 8 bases matching TRBD2. The CDR3 is made up of 16 amino acids. The V and J ends lost 7 bases and 8 bases, in that order; junction bases with no gene match: 16. Germline CDR1 SEHNR, CDR2 FQNEAQ (reference sequence). The CDR3 DNA reads TGTGCCAGCACCCAACCGGGAGGGCCCAAAGGCGATGAGCAGTTCTTC. It encodes CASTQPGGPKGDEQFF.

The genes are TRBV12-3 or TRBV12-4 and TRBJ1-5, with D uncertain. The V end lost 0 bases, the J end lost 3 bases, and 6 bases lay between the germline ends. The CDR3 sequence is 14 residues long. The CDR3 DNA follows: TGTGCCAGCAGTTTAGCGCTCCCCAATCAGCCCCAGCATTTT. Its translation: CASSLALPNQPQHF.

V usage is TRBV7-6 and J usage is TRBJ2-7, with 12 bases aligning to TRBD2. The V segment lost 3 bases and the J segment 6 bases; nucleotides outside the gene matches: 18. This CDR3 contains 19 residues. Germline lookup yields CDR1 SGHVS and CDR2 FNYEAQ. The CDR3 nucleotides read TGTGCCAGCAGCTTGGACCGGAGGACTAGCGGGAATCCCATTCCCGAGCAGTACTTC. This gives the protein CASSLDRRTSGNPIPEQYF.